The present TCR beta chain was sequenced within a study of early T cells in non-severe SARS-CoV-2 infection (dated by TCRdb to the early 2020s). Broadly, across the study: TCR sequencing used bulk RNA from unsorted whole blood, so alpha and beta chains could not be paired.

A case-control design nested within a healthcare worker cohort in London, UK, was used, with weekly nasopharyngeal swab PCR tests and blood sampling performed. Healthcare workers were enrolled in the week of the UK lockdown, from 23 to 31 March 2020, and were followed every week for up to roughly 16 weeks. Results and caveats for the whole study, not just this receptor: VDJdb matching was skewed toward anti-spike CD8 responses and likely underestimated virus-specific expansions by missing private and CD4 specificities.

The protocol used for the library was 5' RACE. The listed sequencing device is NextSeq 500. The TCR library protocol attached unique molecular identifiers to individual cDNA molecules to correct for sequencing error and PCR bias. Sequencing covered both TCR alpha and beta chains, and within each sample the abundances of alpha and beta sequences were tightly co-correlated. On the authors' methods: V gene, J gene and CDR3 annotation of TCR sequences was performed with Decombinator V4. TCRs were defined as expanded if a significant change between any two time points was detected under a Poisson model with p below 0.0001. TCR abundances were normalised to the total number of TCRs sequenced in each sample and reported as counts per million. TRAV1-2 paired with TRAJ12, TRAJ20 or TRAJ33 defined MAIT TCRs, while TRAV10 paired with TRAJ18 defined iNKT TCRs. VDJdb, accessed 1 November 2021, was searched for CMV, EBV and SARS-CoV-2 annotated TCRs, with TCRs annotated for multiple antigens excluded. TCRdb trimmed public reads at Q25 via fastp, called clones via MiXCR and kept in-frame beta chains. Rows matching on CDR3 protein sequence are summarized as one entry with the most common DNA and genes. None of the V and J calls come from the authors' own analysis; TCRdb made them. The sample contains some 61,000 distinct CDR3 sequences, 7.5% to 9.5% of them found a single time. Roughly 4% of the sample is in the top ten clones.

At the junction V is shortened by 8 bases and J by 4 bases, with 17 bases in between. Its CDR3 holds 14 amino acids, cysteine through phenylalanine. The only DNA kept is the CDR3, 42 bases in frame from the first base. Looking up the germline V gene (reference sequence) yields CDR1 MNHEY and CDR2 SMNVEV. A remark on this clonotype: Its antigen is currently not known. Base qualities were left out, and no much larger clone turns up one base away.

The receptor comes from an adult who was a healthcare worker with PCR-confirmed SARS-CoV-2 infection or an uninfected control (not recorded which). Source: whole blood, taken at baseline. Recombination linked TRBV27 to TRBJ1-2; TRBD1 could be the D gene, as 6 bases match. The CDR3 region: CASRGGARSYGYTF. In nucleotides, the sequence is TGTGCCAGCCGGGGGGGGGCCCGGAGCTATGGCTACACCTTC.